This T cell receptor beta chain was sequenced for a study of blood T cell repertoires in COVID-19. Overall study: The analysed material was cDNA or gDNA that came from T cells, B-cell-depleted T cells, or PBMCs.

Original methodology: Estimation of nucleated cell counts relied on the amplification of reference gene primers. TCRdb keeps only in-frame clones here, not all; method: immunoSEQ multiplex PCR. The D gene and trimming were derived from the DNA, and the V and J assignments and clone size from that table. The sample shows 150,000 to 200,000 clones, more than 75% of them seen only once. CDR1 is LNHDA and CDR2 is SQIVND in the germline V gene (reference sequence). With 2 bases removed from V and 3 bases from J, the gap between germline ends came to 8 bases. The CDR3 has 13 amino acids. The TCR was taken from a man aged 35-49 years with active or convalescent COVID-19. Sequencing was performed on peripheral blood. The chain couples TRBV19 to TRBJ2-7; TRBD2 might be the D (6 bases). This chain's CDR3 is CASSILEGYEQYF. CDR3 nucleotides: TGTGCCAGTAGTATATTGGAGGGCTACGAGCAGTACTTC.